This T cell receptor (beta chain) was captured in a study of T cell clones after liver transplantation. Whole-study findings and limits: These preliminary findings come from unstandardized post-transplant sampling times.

As to this clone: Its antigen is unknown.

CDR1 SGHDT and CDR2 YYEEEE come from the germline V gene. Germline trimming cut 0 bases from V and 9 bases from J; bases unmatched to any gene: 14. The CDR3 totals 16 residues. Clones were sequenced by immunoSEQ multiplex PCR, and TCRdb holds only the in-frame ones, with some missing. The sample consists of around 75,000 clones, 80% to 85% of them appearing once. The receptor was isolated from a human patient who received a liver transplant. The graft donor may account for some of the T cells. The V and J genes are TRBV5-6 and TRBJ2-5; 7 positions match TRBD2. This specimen was CD4+ T cells from blood, taken about 50 months after liver transplant. The CDR3 region is CASSLALAGPQVAQYF. DNA of the CDR3: TGTGCCAGCAGCTTGGCCTTAGCGGGTCCTCAAGTGGCCCAGTACTTC.